The next 25 T cell receptor beta chains were all read from a single sample in a study of graft-versus-host responses after intestinal transplantation. These TCRs' antigens remain unknown. The assay was immunoSEQ multiplex PCR, and TCRdb's table has in-frame clones only and misses some. The table lists more than 40,000 clones, approximately 95% of them singletons. The material sequenced was unstimulated CD8+ T cells sorted from spleen or lymph node cells, taken before transplant. These receptors were collected from a human donor who was the organ donor for an intestinal transplant.

The chain recombines TRBV28 with TRBJ1-2; D perhaps matches TRBD1 (6 bases). The germline V gene encodes CDR1 MDHEN and CDR2 SYDVKM. V was shortened by 6 bases and J by 6 bases, with 11 bases between the two germline ends. The CDR3 totals 12 residues. The CDR3 reads CASREGDNGYTF. The DNA of the CDR3 is TGTGCCAGCAGGGAGGGGGACAATGGCTACACCTTC.

V and J are TRBV15 and TRBJ1-5; the match to TRBD1 covers 7 bases. The ends lost 3 bases at V and 2 bases at J; junction bases unmatched: 7. From germline, CDR1 is LNHNV and CDR2 YYDKDF (reference sequence). There are 16 residues in the CDR3. CDR3 nucleotide sequence: TGTGCCACCAGCAGCCAGGGGGGGTACGGCAATCAGCCCCAGCATTTT. Translating it yields CATSSQGGYGNQPQHF.

The gene calls are TRBV15 and TRBJ1-2; TRBD1 matches 7 bases. The CDR3 covers 14 residues. J was trimmed by 3 bases and V by 1 base; bases with no gene match: 2. CDR1 LNHNV and CDR2 YYDKDF come from the germline V gene (reference sequence). The CDR3 loop reads CATSRGQGDYGYTF. For the CDR3, the DNA is TGTGCCACCAGCAGAGGACAGGGTGACTATGGCTACACCTTC.

The rearrangement uses TRBV5-1 and TRBJ1-1; D is ambiguous. V dropped 2 bases and J dropped 6 bases, with 17 bases sitting between them. There are 15 residues in the CDR3. Germline V gene lookup returns CDR1 SGHRS and CDR2 YFSETQ. The CDR3 spells CASSLYSGWVPEAFF. The CDR3 nucleotides read TGCGCCAGCAGCTTATATTCGGGGTGGGTACCTGAAGCTTTCTTT.

The gene calls are TRBV9 and TRBJ1-1, with D tentatively TRBD1 (5 bases). The CDR3 is 13 amino acids. Germline V gene data show CDR1 as SGDLS and CDR2 as YYNGEE. Trimming removed 4 bases from V and 5 bases from J, with 12 bases in between. This CDR3 is CASSLGGETEAFF. CDR3 nucleotides: TGTGCCAGCAGCCTCGGGGGAGAGACTGAAGCTTTCTTT.

The chain couples TRBV28 to TRBJ2-7; unclear D gene. V was clipped by 2 bases and J by 4 bases, with 12 bases between them. This CDR3 has 14 residues. Germline V gene sequence: CDR1 MDHEN, CDR2 SYDVKM. The CDR3, as DNA: TGTGCCAGCAGTTTAAGTCGACAACGTTACGAGCAGTACTTC. This encodes CASSLSRQRYEQYF.

The chain is built from TRBV6-1 and TRBJ1-5; 7 nucleotides match TRBD1. After removal of 0 bases from V and 7 bases from J, the junction contained 9 bases not matched to a gene. The CDR3 spans 16 residues. Per the germline V gene, CDR1 is MNHNS and CDR2 is SASEGT. The CDR3 here is CASSEAWGRGRQPQHF. The CDR3 nucleotides are TGTGCCAGCAGTGAAGCGTGGGGGAGGGGGCGGCAGCCCCAGCATTTT.

This clone was counted once. V gene TRBV7-9 combines with J gene TRBJ1-1; D unclear. CDR3 size: 13 residues. The germline V gene encodes CDR1 SEHNR and CDR2 FQNEAQ (reference sequence). The V end was cut by 1 base, the J end by 4 bases, with 7 bases between. The CDR3, as DNA: TGTGCCAGCAGCTTAGAGAGGACCACTGAAGCTTTCTTT. This encodes CASSLERTTEAFF.

The chain carries TRBV7-9 and TRBJ1-2, with D unresolved. Looked up from germline, CDR1 is SEHNR and CDR2 is FQNEAQ (reference sequence). Trimming stripped 4 bases from V and 7 bases from J, with 13 bases between. This CDR3 comprises 13 residues. In nucleotides, the CDR3 is TGTGCCAGCAGCTCCTTTCGGGTGGGTGGCTACACCTTC. Its protein product is CASSSFRVGGYTF.

The gene calls are TRBV28 and TRBJ2-2; 11 bases align to TRBD1. V dropped 5 bases and J dropped 2; count of bases not matched to a gene: 4. Germline loops: CDR1 MDHEN, CDR2 SYDVKM. The CDR3 is 16 residues long. The CDR3: CASSGQGALNTGELFF. CDR3 in DNA: TGTGCCAGCAGTGGACAGGGGGCGCTTAACACCGGGGAGCTGTTTTTT.

The chain has TRBV6-6 and TRBJ2-7; 7 positions agree with TRBD1. Germline CDR1 MNHNY, CDR2 SVGAGI (reference sequence). The CDR3 runs to 12 residues. The V and J ends lost 10 bases and 3 bases, in that order; junction bases with no gene match: 6. Here the CDR3 reads CATGTEHYEQYF. CDR3 nucleotide sequence: TGTGCCACGGGGACAGAGCACTACGAGCAGTACTTC.

The chain combines TRBV4-1 with TRBJ2-1; 7 bases match TRBD1. The CDR3 contains 13 residues. Germline CDR1 MGHRA, CDR2 YSYEKL. With V trimmed by 3 bases and J by 4 bases, 0 bases remained unmatched. In DNA form, the CDR3 reads TGCGCCAGCAGCCAGGGACAGTACAATGAGCAGTTCTTC. Protein product: CASSQGQYNEQFF.

The chain links TRBV28 to TRBJ1-1; D might be TRBD1 (6 bases). The CDR3 runs 16 residues. Germline V gives CDR1 MDHEN, CDR2 SYDVKM. V lost 1 base and J lost 6, with 18 bases in between. CDR3 coding DNA: TGTGCCAGCAGTTTATTCGGGGGGGCACCCGCATCTGAAGCTTTCTTT. Its protein is CASSLFGGAPASEAFF. Based on the CDR3 plus reference TRBV28 and TRBJ1-1, the full variable domain is DVKVTQSSRYLVKRTGEKVFLECVQDMDHENMFWYRQDPGLGLRLIYFSYDVKMKEKGDIPEGYSVSREKKERFSLILESASTNQTSMYLCASSLFGGAPASEAFFGQGTRLTVV.

This chain connects TRBV4-1 to TRBJ2-7; the match to TRBD1 covers 10 bases. V was pared by 4 bases and J by 3 bases, with 6 bases of the junction left unmatched. This CDR3 comprises 15 residues. Germline CDR1 is MGHRA and CDR2 is YSYEKL. The CDR3 coding sequence is TGCGCCAGCAGCCCAACCGGACAGGGGGACTACGAGCAGTACTTC. As protein: CASSPTGQGDYEQYF.

The V gene is TRBV5-6, the J gene TRBJ1-2, with TRBD1 as a possible D gene (6 bases). Germline loops: CDR1 SGHDT, CDR2 YYEEEE. The CDR3 is 19 amino acids. The V gene lost 4 bases and the J gene lost 0 bases, with 25 bases spanning the gap. The CDR3 sequence is CASSLPVSVGGVPNYGYTF. CDR3 DNA: TGTGCCAGCAGCCTCCCGGTCTCGGTGGGGGGCGTACCTAACTATGGCTACACCTTC.

V is TRBV7-2 and J is TRBJ2-1; D is perhaps TRBD1 (5 bases). Germline V lookup: CDR1 SGHTA, CDR2 FQGNSA. The CDR3 is 16 amino acids. The V gene lost 0 bases and the J gene lost 2 bases, with 11 bases spanning the gap. The CDR3 DNA reads as TGTGCCAGCAGCTTAGCGGGGCTAAACCCCTACAATGAGCAGTTCTTC. Its translation: CASSLAGLNPYNEQFF.

This chain uses TRBV7-6 with TRBJ2-6, with D possibly being TRBD2 (5 bases). V was cut by 2 bases and J by 1 base, with 9 bases left in between. CDR1 is SGHVS and CDR2 is FNYEAQ in the germline V gene. The CDR3 is made up of 16 amino acids. The CDR3 nucleotides are TGTGCCAGCAGCTTAATCCCGGGATCTGGGGCCAACGTCCTGACTTTC. Its translation is CASSLIPGSGANVLTF. Full variable domain (rest looked up from reference TRBV7-6 and TRBJ2-6): GAGVSQSPRYKVTKRGQDVALRCDPISGHVSLYWYRQALGQGPEFLTYFNYEAQQDKSGLPNDRFSAERPEGSISTLTIQRTEQRDSAMYRCASSLIPGSGANVLTFGAGSRLTVL.

The CDR3 nucleotides read TGTGCCAGCAGTGCCGGGGCTACTTATGGCTACACCTTC. Amino acids: CASSAGATYGYTF. The V and J genes are TRBV2 and TRBJ1-2, with TRBD1 as a possible D gene (5 bases). Germline CDR1 SNHLY, CDR2 FYNNEI. V lost 4 bases and J lost 5, with 11 bases in between. This CDR3 spans 13 amino acids. Together with reference TRBV2 and TRBJ1-2, the CDR3 gives the full variable domain: EPEVTQTPSHQVTQMGQEVILRCVPISNHLYFYWYRQILGQKVEFLVSFYNNEISEKSEIFDDQFSVERPDGSNFTLKIRSTKLEDSAMYFCASSAGATYGYTFGSGTRLTVV.

The rearrangement links TRBV18 to TRBJ2-5; D gene uncertain. The end of the DNA fits TRBJ2-7 better, so the J call may be wrong. CDR1 and CDR2 from the germline V gene are KGHSH and LQKENI. The CDR3 totals 13 residues. The CDR3 nucleotides are TGTGCCAGCTCACCCCGAACCTCCTACGAGCAGTACTTC. It specifies CASSPRTSYEQYF.

V and J are TRBV2 and TRBJ2-3; 10 bases agree with TRBD1. Germline CDR1 and CDR2: SNHLY and FYNNEI. The junction had 5 bases not matched to a gene; V was cut back by 10 bases and J by 1 base. The CDR3 extends over 14 amino acids. Written as DNA, the CDR3 is TGTGCCACAGAGGGGACAGGGGGCACAGATACGCAGTATTTT. This sequence encodes CATEGTGGTDTQYF.

V is TRBV6-1 and J is TRBJ2-7; 8 positions agree with TRBD2. The V segment lost 5 bases and the J segment 5 bases; nucleotides outside the gene matches: 11. Germline CDR1 MNHNS, CDR2 SASEGT. CDR3 length: 15 residues. The CDR3 protein is CASSSTGGRINEQYF. CDR3 sequence (DNA): TGTGCCAGCAGTTCTACGGGGGGGCGGATCAACGAGCAGTACTTC.

The V and J genes are TRBV5-1 and TRBJ1-2; a weak D match, TRBD1 (5 bases). The CDR3 contains 12 residues. CDR1 and CDR2 from the germline V gene are SGHRS and YFSETQ. V lost 6 bases and J 8 bases, leaving 14 bases between the germline ends. The CDR3 sequence: CASTLRGEGYTF. CDR3 DNA sequence: TGCGCCAGCACCCTCAGAGGGGAGGGCTACACCTTC.

This chain connects TRBV29-1 to TRBJ2-3; the match to TRBD2 covers 7 bases. The germline V gene has CDR1 SQVTM and CDR2 ANQGSEA. This CDR3 is built from 15 residues. The V segment lost 0 bases and the J segment 3 bases; nucleotides outside the gene matches: 6. The CDR3 here is CSVEDGTSVTDTQYF. CDR3 nucleotides: TGCAGCGTTGAAGATGGTACTAGCGTTACAGATACGCAGTATTTT.

The J gene is TRBJ2-7, the V gene TRBV2; 8 nucleotides agree with TRBD1. CDR3 length: 14 amino acids. CDR1 SNHLY and CDR2 FYNNEI come from the germline V gene. J lost 2 bases, V lost 6 bases, and 6 bases had no gene match. The CDR3 DNA is TGTGCCAGCAGGTTTCGACAGGGGACCTACGAGCAGTACTTC. Its translation is CASRFRQGTYEQYF.

The V and J genes are TRBV2 and TRBJ2-2; weak D call: TRBD2 (5 bases). V lost 7 bases, J lost 6 bases, and 18 bases lay in between. The germline V gene encodes CDR1 SNHLY and CDR2 FYNNEI. The CDR3 loop spans 15 amino acids. The CDR3 coding sequence is TGTGCCAGCACCCCGGCCGGGGTCGGGGCCGGGGAGCTGTTTTTT. Translation: CASTPAGVGAGELFF.